This TCR beta chain was identified in a study of blood T cell repertoires in COVID-19 (dated by TCRdb to the early 2020s). General notes on the study: The collaborator samples originated in the United States, Italy and Spain and spanned the acute and convalescent phases of COVID-19. The prospective study material was composed of cDNA or gDNA derived from T cells, B-cell-depleted T cells, or PBMCs. The dataset comprised deeply sampled blood TCRbeta repertoires from subjects exposed to, actively infected with, or recovered from COVID-19. The repertoires were released in a freely available public database meant as a resource for research on the immune response to SARS-CoV-2. The samples were drawn from the first 160 participants of the ongoing ImmuneRACE study and from under 1,500 subjects provided by 6 global collaborators. The sample metadata nearly always contained a de-identified subject ID, COVID-19 status, age in years and sex. Where available, HLA class I and class II types were obtained from metadata supplied by the sample provider rather than from assay-based typing.

TCRbeta CDR3 regions were amplified from genomic DNA using the immunoSEQ Assay, a bias-controlled multiplex PCR. The source study handled its data this way. The number of nucleated cells in each sample was estimated from the amplification of reference gene primers within the assay. Sequence reads were collapsed and filtered to measure the absolute abundance of every unique TCRbeta CDR3 rearrangement. Productive Simpson clonality was computed per sample as the square root of Simpson's diversity index over productive rearrangements. In its TCRdb copy, this immuneACCESS table keeps in-frame sequences only and misses some clones. Where compared with another copy, unresolved V genes explain less than half of these, and the others have no known cause. V, J and clone size are taken as reported in that table, and D and trimming were inferred from the DNA itself. Present in this sample are some 490,000 clones, 70% to 90% of which were seen just once. The ten largest clones capture approximately 8% of the sample.

CDR1 is given as ENHRY and CDR2 as SYGVKD, both from the germline V gene. V loses 7 bases of germline sequence and J loses 2 bases, and the interval between the two ends is 19 bases. CDR3 length: 16 amino acids, cysteine to phenylalanine. Just CDR3 DNA is preserved here, 48 bases in frame from base 1. Participants in the prospective study were enrolled through a virtual design, were aged about 18 to 100 years, and lived in roughly 25 United States geographic areas. Cohort assignment in the prospective study relied on participant-reported clinical history from a screening survey and a study questionnaire. Recovered participants in ImmuneRACE Cohort 3 were defined by two consecutive negative NP/OP PCR tests, clearance by a healthcare professional, or resolution of symptoms. Mobile phlebotomists in the prospective study collected whole blood, serum and a nasopharyngeal or oropharyngeal swab from every participant. Over an approximately 2-month period, participants in the prospective study had the option of providing additional blood draws and questionnaires. Before DNA extraction, blood samples from the prospective study were shipped at room temperature or frozen.

With respect to this clone: Its antigen remains unidentified. Qualities for individual bases were not recorded, and no much larger clone is one base off.

Study-wide findings and limitations: The quantity of clinical and demographic metadata differed by source and by participant and was supplied without curation.

The chain is made from TRBV10-3 and TRBJ2-3, and TRBD2 may be the D gene, going by 6 matching bases. The sequencing input was PBMCs or T cells enriched from blood (not recorded which). The TCR originated in a woman in her sixties or seventies who had recovered from COVID-19. The sequenced DNA: TGTGCCATCACCACCCCGGGTGGGGGGTACACAGATACGCAGTATTTT. The translation is CAITTPGGGYTDTQYF.